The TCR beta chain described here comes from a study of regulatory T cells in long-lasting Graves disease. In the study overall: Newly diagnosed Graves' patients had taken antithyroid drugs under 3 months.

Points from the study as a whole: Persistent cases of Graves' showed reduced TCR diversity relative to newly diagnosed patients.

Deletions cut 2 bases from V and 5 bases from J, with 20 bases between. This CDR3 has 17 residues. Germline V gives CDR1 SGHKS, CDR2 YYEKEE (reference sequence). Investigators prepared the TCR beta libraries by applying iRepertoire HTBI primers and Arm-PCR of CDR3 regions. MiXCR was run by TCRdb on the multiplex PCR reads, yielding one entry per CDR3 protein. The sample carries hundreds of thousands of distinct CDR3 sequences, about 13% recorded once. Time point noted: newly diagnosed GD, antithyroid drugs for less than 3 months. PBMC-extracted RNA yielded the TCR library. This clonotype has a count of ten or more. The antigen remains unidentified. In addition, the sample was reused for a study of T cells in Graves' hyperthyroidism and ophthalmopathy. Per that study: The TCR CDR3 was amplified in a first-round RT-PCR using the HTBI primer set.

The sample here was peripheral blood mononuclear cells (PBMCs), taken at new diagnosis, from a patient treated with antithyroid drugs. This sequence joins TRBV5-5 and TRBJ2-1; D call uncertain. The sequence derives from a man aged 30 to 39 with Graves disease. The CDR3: CASSLGQVPLPDNEQFF. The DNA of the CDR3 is TGTGCCAGCAGCTTAGGCCAAGTGCCCTTACCCGACAATGAGCAGTTCTTC.